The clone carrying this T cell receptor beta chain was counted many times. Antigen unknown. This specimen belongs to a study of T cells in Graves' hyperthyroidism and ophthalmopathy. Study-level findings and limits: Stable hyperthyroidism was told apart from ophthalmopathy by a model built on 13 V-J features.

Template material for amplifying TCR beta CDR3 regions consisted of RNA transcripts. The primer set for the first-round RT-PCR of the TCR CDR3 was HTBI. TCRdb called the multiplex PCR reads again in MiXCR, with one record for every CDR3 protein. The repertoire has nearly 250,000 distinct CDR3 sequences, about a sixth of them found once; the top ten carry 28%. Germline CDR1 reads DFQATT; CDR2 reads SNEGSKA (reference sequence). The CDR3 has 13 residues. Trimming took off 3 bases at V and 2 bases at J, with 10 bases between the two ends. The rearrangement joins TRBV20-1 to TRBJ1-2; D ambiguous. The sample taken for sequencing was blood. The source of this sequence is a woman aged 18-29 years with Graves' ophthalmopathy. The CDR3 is CSASVQANYGYTF. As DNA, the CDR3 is TGCAGTGCTAGTGTCCAGGCGAACTATGGCTACACCTTC.